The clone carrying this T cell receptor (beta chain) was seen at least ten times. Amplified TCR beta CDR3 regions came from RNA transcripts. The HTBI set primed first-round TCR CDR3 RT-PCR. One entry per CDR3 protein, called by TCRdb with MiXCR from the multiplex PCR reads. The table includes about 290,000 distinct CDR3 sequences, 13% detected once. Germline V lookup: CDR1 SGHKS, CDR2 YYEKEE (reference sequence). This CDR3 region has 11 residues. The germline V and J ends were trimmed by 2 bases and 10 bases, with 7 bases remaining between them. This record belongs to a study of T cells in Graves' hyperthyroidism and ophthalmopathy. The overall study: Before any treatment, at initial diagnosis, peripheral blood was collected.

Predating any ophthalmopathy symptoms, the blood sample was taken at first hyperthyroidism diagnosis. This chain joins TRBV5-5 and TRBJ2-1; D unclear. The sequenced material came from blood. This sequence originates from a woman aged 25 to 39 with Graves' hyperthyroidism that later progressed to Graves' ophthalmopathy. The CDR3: CASSFSWEQFF. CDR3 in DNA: TGTGCCAGCAGCTTTTCATGGGAGCAGTTCTTC. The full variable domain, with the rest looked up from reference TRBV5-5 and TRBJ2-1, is DAGVTQSPTHLIKTRGQQVTLRCSPISGHKSVSWYQQVLGQGPQFIFQYYEKEERGRGNFPDRFSARQFPNYSSELNVNALLLGDSALYLCASSFSWEQFFGPGTRLTVL.